Detailed here is one T cell receptor (beta chain). Its antigen is still unknown. The sample comes from a study of cytomegalovirus exposure and HLA in healthy donors. Study-wide results and caveats: Diagnosis of cytomegalovirus status made by the classifier reportedly showed high specificity and sensitivity.

Germline V gene sequence: CDR1 SGDLS, CDR2 YYNGEE. V lost 5 bases to trimming and J lost 4 bases; unmatched junction nucleotides: 8. The CDR3 extends over 15 amino acids. Primers: 60 Vbeta forward and 13 Jbeta reverse. TCRdb's table, derived via immunoSEQ multiplex PCR, lists solely in-frame clones and lacks some. There are 150,000 to 200,000 clones in the sample; around 80% occur only once, and roughly 1.6% lies in the top ten. This TCR came from a girl aged 10-17 years in good health and CMV-seropositive. Sequencing used PBMCs. The rearrangement uses TRBV9 and TRBJ2-3, with 9 positions matching TRBD1. The chain's CDR3 is CASSIPGQGPDTQYF. CDR3 nucleotide sequence: TGTGCCAGCAGTATCCCGGGACAGGGCCCAGATACGCAGTATTTT.